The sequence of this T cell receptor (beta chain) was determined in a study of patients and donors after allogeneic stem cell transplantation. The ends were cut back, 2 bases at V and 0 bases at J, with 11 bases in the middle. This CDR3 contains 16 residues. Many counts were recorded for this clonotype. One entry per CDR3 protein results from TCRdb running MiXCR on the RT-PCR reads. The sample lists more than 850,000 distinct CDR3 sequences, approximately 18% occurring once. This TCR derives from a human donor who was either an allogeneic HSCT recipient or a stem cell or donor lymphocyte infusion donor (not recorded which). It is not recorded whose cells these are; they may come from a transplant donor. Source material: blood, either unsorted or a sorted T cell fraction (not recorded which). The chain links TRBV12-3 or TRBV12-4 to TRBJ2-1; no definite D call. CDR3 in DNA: TGTGCCAGCAGTTTAATGGAGCTAGTCTCCTACAATGAGCAGTTCTTC. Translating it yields CASSLMELVSYNEQFF.